Sequencing of this T cell receptor beta chain was carried out in a study of blood T cells in healthy people across ages (dated by TCRdb to between 2015 and 2017). Background for the entire study: In model experiments, template switching captured roughly one uniquely barcoded TCR beta cDNA molecule for every two T cells. Age-related changes in TCR beta repertoire diversity were measured in the study by deep sequencing normalized with unique cDNA molecular identifiers. Donors were grouped into four age groups: young (average approximately 16 years), middle-aged (39), aged (around 60) and long-lived (around 80). Donors of different ages were randomly distributed across sequencing lanes to avoid experimental bias. Two additional independent replicas of 1 million unique cDNA reads from the same blood draw were analyzed for two donors (one aged 18 to 29 and one aged 80 or older). Study-level results and caveats: Since profiling was done on bulk unsorted PBMCs, naive and antigen-experienced compartments could not be conclusively compared. Compared with the aged group, the long-lived group had more naive CD4+ T cells, fewer expanded clones and increased TCR diversity, a pattern suggesting age selection. Observed TCR beta diversity correlated strongly with the percentage of naive T cells measured by flow cytometry. Observed TCR beta diversity per million T cells fell roughly linearly with age, and a significant reduction was already apparent by age roughly 40. Estimates of total diversity from one million sequenced T cells were regarded as lower bounds and underestimates. Because the CMV infection status of the donors was unknown, age-related changes in expanded clonotypes may potentially have been confounded.

Regarding this clonotype: The clone's antigen remains unknown. No base quality values were provided; no much bigger clone lies one nucleotide off.

Germline trimming: 7 bases from V, 0 bases from J; junction bases outside gene matches: 3. For CDR1 and CDR2, the germline V gene (reference sequence) lists MNHNY and SVGAGI. Its CDR3 holds 15 amino acids, cysteine through phenylalanine. The entry retains the CDR3 DNA only, 45 bases that are in frame from base 1. Systemically healthy Caucasian individuals from Russia, around 38 in total and aged 6 to 90 years, were included as donors. Each donor gave about 10 milliliters of peripheral blood, drawn into EDTA-treated Vacutainer tubes. PBMCs were isolated by Ficoll-Paque density-gradient centrifugation, with at least 6 million obtained per sample. Trizol reagent was used to extract total RNA from the PBMCs, yielding at least 6 micrograms per sample. For every donor, an aliquot of PBMCs went through flow cytometry to measure the percentages of naive CD45RAhigh/CD27high T cells. The library was prepared using 5' RACE. The data were produced on an Illumina HiSeq 2500. A second roughly 6 to 12 cycle PCR used a sample-barcoded 5' primer and a J-beta primer mix. A unique molecular identifier was introduced onto each TCR beta cDNA molecule by a template-switch 5' adaptor carrying 12 random nucleotides. At least 2.5 million CDR3-containing paired-end reads were obtained from each sample. First-strand cDNA was synthesized from all RNA with the Mint cDNA synthesis kit, primed by a TRBC-specific oligonucleotide. Following uracil-DNA glycosylase treatment, a first 18-cycle PCR with universal primers M1SS and BC2_uni_R was performed on all cDNA. In the paper's pipeline: Normalization of each sample was performed by random selection of 1 million high-quality reads, each carrying a distinct molecular identifier. Instead of being binned into consensus sequences, reads with shared molecular identifiers were discarded. MiTCR, with a Q25 quality threshold and the strictest error-elimination algorithm, was used for CDR3 identification, clonotype clustering and error correction. A nonparametric unseen species model using Euler transformation provided a lower-bound estimate of total TCR beta diversity. In TCRdb, the public reads were trimmed at Q25 with fastp and aligned with MiXCR, with productive beta chains retained. Rows with a matching CDR3 protein are joined into one entry that keeps the most common DNA and genes. V and J calls and clone size were set by TCRdb, not the authors. This sample comprises hundreds of thousands of distinct CDR3 sequences, roughly 43% of them detected only once. The top ten clonotypes cover about 30% of the sample.

This chain is built from TRBV6-6 and TRBJ2-7; the junction holds 13 bases that match TRBD2. This TCR was recovered from a man of 80 years or more in good health. Sequencing was performed on blood. Read as DNA, the sequence is TGTGCCAGCAAGGGGACTAGCGGGGTCTCCTACGAGCAGTACTTC. This is translated as CASKGTSGVSYEQYF.